A single T cell receptor (beta chain) is shown here with its context. The antigen is unknown. It was with 60 Vbeta and 13 Jbeta primers that the PCR ran. Data came from immunoSEQ multiplex PCR; TCRdb stores just in-frame clones and leaves some out. The sample holds some 120,000 clones; about 70% are singletons and the top ten take roughly 8.7%. The germline V gene encodes CDR1 SGHDT and CDR2 YYEEEE. The CDR3 is made up of 19 amino acids. V shed 4 bases and J shed 1 base, with 21 bases lying between them. The sample originates from a study of cytomegalovirus exposure and HLA in healthy donors. General study results and limits: Available immune exposure information was restricted to CMV serostatus only. A few V segments could not be told apart, such as TRBV6-2 and TRBV6-3, and were left out. Usually a TCR sequence was rare, but some public TCRs were found in many donors. Earlier analysis found most TCR beta V segments productive about 90% or about 30% of the time.

The sequencing input was PBMCs. The receptor was isolated from a young man in good health and CMV-seropositive. This chain links TRBV5-6 with TRBJ2-6; tentative D call: TRBD1 (6 bases). The CDR3, as DNA: TGTGCCAGCAGCACGCAGGCAGGGGAGTACCCTTCTGGGGCCAACGTCCTGACTTTC. Encoded protein: CASSTQAGEYPSGANVLTF.